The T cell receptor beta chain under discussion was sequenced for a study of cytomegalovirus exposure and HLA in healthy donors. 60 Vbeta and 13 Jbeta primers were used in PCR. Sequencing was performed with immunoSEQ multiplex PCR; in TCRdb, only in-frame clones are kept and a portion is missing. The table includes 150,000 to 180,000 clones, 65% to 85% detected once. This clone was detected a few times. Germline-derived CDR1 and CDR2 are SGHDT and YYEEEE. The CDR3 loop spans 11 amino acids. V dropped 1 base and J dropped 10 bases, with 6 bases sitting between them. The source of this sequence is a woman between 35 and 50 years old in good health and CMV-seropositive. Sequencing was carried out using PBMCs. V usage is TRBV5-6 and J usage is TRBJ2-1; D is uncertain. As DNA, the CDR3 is TGTGCCAGCAGCTTGTCTGGCGAGCAGTTCTTC. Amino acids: CASSLSGEQFF.